The rows below give T cell receptor beta chains drawn from one sample of a study of graft-versus-host responses after intestinal transplantation. TCRdb keeps only in-frame clones here, not all; method: immunoSEQ multiplex PCR. The sample includes some 90,000 clones, under 95% of them seen just once. The antigens for these receptors are not known. Sequenced here: unstimulated CD8+ T cells sorted from spleen or lymph node cells, sampled before transplant. Receptors were obtained from a human donor who was the organ donor for an intestinal transplant. Both conserved end residues are part of each CDR3. A D gene is named only where the DNA matches it firmly.

TRBV7-9,TRBD1,15,TRBJ2-3,TGTGCCAGCAGCGCTCCGGGACAGGGCAGGAATACGCAGTATTTT,CASSAPGQGRNTQYF
TRBV27,-,14,TRBJ2-3,TGTGCCAGCAGTCTTTCGGACAACACAGATACGCAGTATTTT,CASSLSDNTDTQYF
TRBV4-2,TRBD1,16,TRBJ1-2,TGTGCCAGCAGCCAAGATTTGAGGAGGGACAGGGATGGCTACACCTTC,CASSQDLRRDRDGYTF
TRBV7-3,-,18,TRBJ2-3,TGTGCCAGCAGCTTAGAACAGGAGGGAGTAGTGGGCACAGATACGCAGTATTTT,CASSLEQEGVVGTDTQYF
TRBV19,-,16,TRBJ1-1,TGTGCCAGTAGTATAGTCGTTACGACTTGGAACACTGAAGCTTTCTTT,CASSIVVTTWNTEAFF
TRBV6-1,-,10,TRBJ2-7,TGTGCCAGCCGCCAGTACGAGCAGTACTTC,CASRQYEQYF
TRBV28,TRBD1,13,TRBJ1-2,TGTGCCAGCAGAGATACAGGGGCAGAGGGCTACACCTTC,CASRDTGAEGYTF
TRBV29-1,-,12,TRBJ1-3,TGCAGCGTTGGGAGCCCTTTAAACACCATATATTTT,CSVGSPLNTIYF
TRBV27,-,16,TRBJ2-1,TGTGCCAGCAGTTTTCTGGGCGGGGAACTTTACAATGAGCAGTTCTTC,CASSFLGGELYNEQFF
TRBV6-1,-,13,TRBJ2-7,TGTGCCAGCAGTCAGGGTTCCTCCTACGAGCAGTACTTC,CASSQGSSYEQYF
TRBV4-2,TRBD1,15,TRBJ1-4,TGTGCCAGCAGCCCCCGGGACAGCACTAATGAAAAACTGTTTTTT,CASSPRDSTNEKLFF
TRBV4-1,TRBD1,19,TRBJ1-1,TGCGCCAGCAGCCAAGGGGTTTTACAGGGGAGTCTTCGGGACACTGAAGCTTTCTTT,CASSQGVLQGSLRDTEAFF
TRBV7-9,-,15,TRBJ1-6,TGTGCCAGCAGCGAAGAACTGTCGGGTAATTCACCCCTCCACTTT,CASSEELSGNSPLHF